Listed below are T cell receptor beta chains from one sample, sequenced in a study of post-analysis software for immune sequencing data. TCRdb re-called the PCR reads through MiXCR, storing one row per CDR3 protein. The sample carries hundreds of thousands of distinct CDR3 sequences, around 60% recorded once. Sequencing was performed on blood. The receptors shown here come from a girl aged 2-15 years with multiple sclerosis. The CDR3 runs from the conserved cysteine through the conserved F or W. D genes are given only for firm matches. The size of a clone is reported for some rows only, either as once, few or many, or as a class for expanded clones.

j_call: TRBJ1-1; v_call: TRBV10-3; clone_size: NA; d_call: TRBD1; cdr3_aa: CAIATGGLAEAFF; cdr3_nt: TGTGCCATCGCGACAGGGGGCCTCGCTGAAGCTTTCTTT
j_call: TRBJ2-7; v_call: TRBV5-1; clone_size: few; d_call: NA; cdr3_aa: CASGLEASYEQYF; cdr3_nt: TGCGCCAGCGGCTTGGAAGCTTCCTACGAGCAGTACTTC
j_call: TRBJ2-7; v_call: TRBV25-1; clone_size: NA; d_call: NA; cdr3_aa: CASSGSPYEQYF; cdr3_nt: TGTGCCAGCAGTGGATCCCCCTACGAGCAGTACTTC
j_call: TRBJ2-1; v_call: TRBV5-1; clone_size: NA; d_call: NA; cdr3_aa: CASSSGGGSYNKQFF; cdr3_nt: TGCGCCAGCAGTTCAGGAGGTGGGTCCTACAATAAGCAGTTCTTC
j_call: TRBJ2-3; v_call: TRBV20-1; clone_size: NA; d_call: NA; cdr3_aa: CSASPGGLDTQYF; cdr3_nt: TGCAGTGCGAGCCCAGGGGGGCTAGATACGCAGTATTTT
j_call: TRBJ2-6; v_call: TRBV9; clone_size: few; d_call: NA; cdr3_aa: CASSEPGTRSSGANVLTF; cdr3_nt: TGTGCCAGCAGCGAACCCGGGACGAGGAGCTCTGGGGCCAACGTCCTGACTTTC
j_call: TRBJ2-6; v_call: TRBV5-1; clone_size: NA; d_call: NA; cdr3_aa: CANSLQGLGGANVLTF; cdr3_nt: TGCGCCAACAGCTTGCAAGGGCTAGGTGGGGCCAACGTCCTGACTTTC
j_call: TRBJ2-5; v_call: TRBV6-5; clone_size: NA; d_call: NA; cdr3_aa: CASGAGTETQYF; cdr3_nt: TGTGCCAGTGGGGCGGGGACGGAGACCCAGTACTTC
j_call: TRBJ2-1; v_call: TRBV20-1; clone_size: NA; d_call: NA; cdr3_aa: CSASSSGVGYNEQFF; cdr3_nt: TGCAGTGCTAGTTCATCGGGGGTTGGATACAATGAGCAGTTCTTC
j_call: TRBJ2-3; v_call: TRBV7-3; clone_size: NA; d_call: TRBD2; cdr3_aa: CASSLQTSSWTDTQYF; cdr3_nt: TGTGCCAGCAGCTTACAGACTAGCTCATGGACAGATACGCAGTATTTT
j_call: TRBJ2-1; v_call: TRBV20-1; clone_size: few; d_call: NA; cdr3_aa: CSAPMGGSYNEQFF; cdr3_nt: TGCAGTGCTCCCATGGGCGGCTCCTACAATGAGCAGTTCTTC
j_call: TRBJ2-5; v_call: TRBV12-3/TRBV12-4; clone_size: once; d_call: NA; cdr3_aa: CASSRQGLPEETQYF; cdr3_nt: TGTGCCAGCAGCCGCCAGGGACTGCCAGAAGAGACCCAGTACTTC
j_call: TRBJ2-3; v_call: TRBV20-1; clone_size: NA; d_call: NA; cdr3_aa: CSAREGSATQYF; cdr3_nt: TGCAGTGCTAGAGAGGGATCCGCGACGCAGTATTTT